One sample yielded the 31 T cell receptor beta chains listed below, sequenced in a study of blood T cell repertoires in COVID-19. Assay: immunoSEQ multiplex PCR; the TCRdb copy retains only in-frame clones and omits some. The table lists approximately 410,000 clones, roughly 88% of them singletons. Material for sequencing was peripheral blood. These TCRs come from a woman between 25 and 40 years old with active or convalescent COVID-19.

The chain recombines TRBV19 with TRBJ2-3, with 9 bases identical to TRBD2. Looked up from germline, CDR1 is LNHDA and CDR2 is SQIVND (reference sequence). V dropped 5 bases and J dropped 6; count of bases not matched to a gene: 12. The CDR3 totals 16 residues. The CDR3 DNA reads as TGTGCCAGTAGTGTACTGACTAGCGGAGAGTCGGATACGCAGTATTTT. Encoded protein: CASSVLTSGESDTQYF.

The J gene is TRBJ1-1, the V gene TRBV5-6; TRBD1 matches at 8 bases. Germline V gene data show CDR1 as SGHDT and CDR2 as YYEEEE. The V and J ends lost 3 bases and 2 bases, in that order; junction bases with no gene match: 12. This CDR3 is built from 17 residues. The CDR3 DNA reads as TGTGCCAGCAGCTCACTAACCCGGGACAGGATTAACACTGAAGCTTTCTTT. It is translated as CASSSLTRDRINTEAFF.

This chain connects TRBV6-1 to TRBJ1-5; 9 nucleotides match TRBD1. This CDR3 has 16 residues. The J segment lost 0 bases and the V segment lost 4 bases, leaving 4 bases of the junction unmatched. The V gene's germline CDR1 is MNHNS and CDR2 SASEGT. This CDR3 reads CASSATGGHSNQPQHF. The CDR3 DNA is TGTGCCAGCAGTGCTACAGGGGGCCATAGCAATCAGCCCCAGCATTTT.

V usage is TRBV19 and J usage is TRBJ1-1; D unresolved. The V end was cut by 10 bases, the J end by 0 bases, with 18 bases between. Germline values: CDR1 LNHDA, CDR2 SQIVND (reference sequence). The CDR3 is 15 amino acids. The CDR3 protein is CATSKSGYLNTEAFF. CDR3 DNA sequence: TGTGCCACCTCCAAGTCCGGGTATCTGAACACTGAAGCTTTCTTT. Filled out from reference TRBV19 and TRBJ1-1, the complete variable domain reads DGGITQSPKYLFRKEGQNVTLSCEQNLNHDAMYWYRQDPGQGLRLIYYSQIVNDFQKGDIAEGYSVSREKKESFPLTVTSAQKNPTAFYLCATSKSGYLNTEAFFGQGTRLTVV.

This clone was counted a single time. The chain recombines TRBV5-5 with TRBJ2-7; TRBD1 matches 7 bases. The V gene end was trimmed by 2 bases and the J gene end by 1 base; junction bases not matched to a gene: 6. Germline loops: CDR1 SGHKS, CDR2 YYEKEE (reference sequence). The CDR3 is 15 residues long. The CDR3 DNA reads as TGTGCCAGCAGCTTACCGGGACAGAGTTCCTACGAGCAGTACTTC. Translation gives CASSLPGQSSYEQYF.

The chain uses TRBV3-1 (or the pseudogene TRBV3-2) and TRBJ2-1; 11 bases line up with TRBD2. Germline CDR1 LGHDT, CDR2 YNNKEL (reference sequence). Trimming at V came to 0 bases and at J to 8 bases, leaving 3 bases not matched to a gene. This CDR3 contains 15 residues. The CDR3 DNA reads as TGTGCCAGCAGCCAAGAACTAGCGGGAGTGGATGAGCAGTTCTTC. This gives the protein CASSQELAGVDEQFF.

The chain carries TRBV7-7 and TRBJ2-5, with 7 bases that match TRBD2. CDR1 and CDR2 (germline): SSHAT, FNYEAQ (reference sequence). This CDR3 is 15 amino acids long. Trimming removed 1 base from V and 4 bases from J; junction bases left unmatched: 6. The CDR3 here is CASSLVGGSGETQYF. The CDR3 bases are TGTGCCAGCAGCTTAGTGGGGGGGTCAGGAGAGACCCAGTACTTC.

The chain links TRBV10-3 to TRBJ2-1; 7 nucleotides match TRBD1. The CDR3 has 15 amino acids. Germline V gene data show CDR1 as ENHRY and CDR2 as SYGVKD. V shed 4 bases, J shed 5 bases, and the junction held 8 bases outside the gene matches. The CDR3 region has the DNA TGTGCCATCAGTGTACAGCCAGGGGGTGACAATGAGCAGTTCTTC. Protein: CAISVQPGGDNEQFF.

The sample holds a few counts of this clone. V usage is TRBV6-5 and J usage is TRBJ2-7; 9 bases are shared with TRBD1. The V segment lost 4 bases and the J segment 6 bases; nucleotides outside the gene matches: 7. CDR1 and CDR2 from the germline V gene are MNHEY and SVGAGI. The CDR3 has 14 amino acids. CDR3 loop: CASSSGTGFTEQYF. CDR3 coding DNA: TGTGCCAGCAGTTCCGGGACAGGGTTTACCGAGCAGTACTTC.

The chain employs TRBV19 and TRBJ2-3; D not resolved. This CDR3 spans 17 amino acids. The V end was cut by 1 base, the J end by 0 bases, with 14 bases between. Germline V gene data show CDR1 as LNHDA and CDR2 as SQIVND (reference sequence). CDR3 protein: CASSIGGTVSSTDTQYF. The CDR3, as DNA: TGTGCCAGTAGTATAGGAGGTACCGTGTCTAGCACAGATACGCAGTATTTT.

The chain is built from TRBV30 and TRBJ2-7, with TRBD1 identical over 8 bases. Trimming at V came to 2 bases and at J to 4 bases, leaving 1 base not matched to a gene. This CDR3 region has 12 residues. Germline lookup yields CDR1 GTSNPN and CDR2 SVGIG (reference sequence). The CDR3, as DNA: TGTGCCTGGAGTCGACAGGGGTACGAGCAGTACTTC. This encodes CAWSRQGYEQYF.

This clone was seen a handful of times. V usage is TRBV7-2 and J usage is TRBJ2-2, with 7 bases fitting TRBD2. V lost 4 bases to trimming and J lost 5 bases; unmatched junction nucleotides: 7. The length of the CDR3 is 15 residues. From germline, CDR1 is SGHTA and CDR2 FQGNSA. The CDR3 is CASSWAGGSTGELFF. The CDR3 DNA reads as TGTGCCAGCAGCTGGGCGGGCGGGAGTACCGGGGAGCTGTTTTTT.

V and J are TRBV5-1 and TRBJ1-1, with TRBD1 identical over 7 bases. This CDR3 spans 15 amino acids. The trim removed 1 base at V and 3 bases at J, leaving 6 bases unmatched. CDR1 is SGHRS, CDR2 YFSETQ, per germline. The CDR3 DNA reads TGCGCCAGCAGCTTGACTGGGACAGATTACACTGAAGCTTTCTTT. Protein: CASSLTGTDYTEAFF.

The CDR3, as DNA: TGCGCCAGCAGCAGGGCGGCTAGCGGGAGGGATGAGCAGTTCTTC. Translating it yields CASSRAASGRDEQFF. The genes are TRBV5-1 and TRBJ2-1, with 12 bases fitting TRBD2. Germline V gene sequence: CDR1 SGHRS, CDR2 YFSETQ. This CDR3 has 15 amino acids. The V gene end was trimmed by 4 bases and the J gene end by 8 bases; junction bases not matched to a gene: 7.

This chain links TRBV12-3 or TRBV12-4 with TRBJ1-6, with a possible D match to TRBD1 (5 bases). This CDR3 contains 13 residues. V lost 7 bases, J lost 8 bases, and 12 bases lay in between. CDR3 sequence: CASTKDIYSPLHF. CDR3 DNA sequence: TGTGCCAGCACCAAGGACATTTATTCACCCCTCCACTTT.

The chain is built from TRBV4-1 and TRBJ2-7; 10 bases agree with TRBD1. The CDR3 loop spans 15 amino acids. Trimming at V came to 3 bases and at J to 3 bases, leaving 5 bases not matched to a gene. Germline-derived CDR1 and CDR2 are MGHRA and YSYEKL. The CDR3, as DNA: TGCGCCAGCAGCCACGGACAGGGGGGTCTCTACGAGCAGTACTTC. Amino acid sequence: CASSHGQGGLYEQYF.

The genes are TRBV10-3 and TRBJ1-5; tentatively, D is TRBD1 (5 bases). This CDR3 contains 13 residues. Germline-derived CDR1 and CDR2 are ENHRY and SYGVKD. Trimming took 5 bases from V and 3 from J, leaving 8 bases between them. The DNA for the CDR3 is TGTGCCATCAGTCCAGGGTCCAATCAGCCCCAGCATTTT. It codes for CAISPGSNQPQHF.

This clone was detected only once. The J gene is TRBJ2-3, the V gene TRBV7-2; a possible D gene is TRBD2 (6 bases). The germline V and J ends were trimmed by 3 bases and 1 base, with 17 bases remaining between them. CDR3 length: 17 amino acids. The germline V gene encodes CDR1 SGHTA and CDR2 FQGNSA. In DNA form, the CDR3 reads TGTGCCAGCAGCTTTGTGGTGGCGGTAGCGGGCACAGATACGCAGTATTTT. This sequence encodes CASSFVVAVAGTDTQYF.

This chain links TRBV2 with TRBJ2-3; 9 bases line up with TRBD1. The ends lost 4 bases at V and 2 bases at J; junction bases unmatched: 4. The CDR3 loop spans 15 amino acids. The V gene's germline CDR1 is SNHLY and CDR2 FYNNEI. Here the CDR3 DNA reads TGTGCCAGCAGTGGGAACAGGGGGCCCACAGATACGCAGTATTTT. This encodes CASSGNRGPTDTQYF.

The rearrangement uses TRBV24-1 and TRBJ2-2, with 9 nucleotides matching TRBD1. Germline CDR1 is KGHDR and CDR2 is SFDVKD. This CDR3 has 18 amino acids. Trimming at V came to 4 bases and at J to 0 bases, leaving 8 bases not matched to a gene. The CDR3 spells CATSETGTGRANTGELFF. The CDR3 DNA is TGTGCCACCAGTGAAACCGGGACAGGGAGAGCGAACACCGGGGAGCTGTTTTTT.

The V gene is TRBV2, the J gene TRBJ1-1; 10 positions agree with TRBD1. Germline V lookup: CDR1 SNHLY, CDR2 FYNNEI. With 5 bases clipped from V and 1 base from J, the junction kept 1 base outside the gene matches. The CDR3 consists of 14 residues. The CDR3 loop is CASSRQGANTEAFF. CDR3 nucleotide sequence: TGTGCCAGCAGTAGACAGGGGGCGAACACTGAAGCTTTCTTT. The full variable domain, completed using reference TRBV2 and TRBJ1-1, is EPEVTQTPSHQVTQMGQEVILRCVPISNHLYFYWYRQILGQKVEFLVSFYNNEISEKSEIFDDQFSVERPDGSNFTLKIRSTKLEDSAMYFCASSRQGANTEAFFGQGTRLTVV.

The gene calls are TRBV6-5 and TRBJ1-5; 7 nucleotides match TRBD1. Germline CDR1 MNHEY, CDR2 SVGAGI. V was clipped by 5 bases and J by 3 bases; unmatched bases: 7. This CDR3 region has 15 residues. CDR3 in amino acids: CASSRTGVNNQPQHF. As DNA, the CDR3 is TGTGCCAGCAGTCGAACAGGGGTGAACAATCAGCCCCAGCATTTT.

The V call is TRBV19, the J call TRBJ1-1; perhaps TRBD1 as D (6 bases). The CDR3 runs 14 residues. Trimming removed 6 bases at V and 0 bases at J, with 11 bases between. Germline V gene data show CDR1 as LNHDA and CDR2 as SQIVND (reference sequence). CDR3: CASSLQGMNTEAFF. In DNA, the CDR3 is TGTGCCAGTAGCCTACAGGGTATGAACACTGAAGCTTTCTTT.

This chain's CDR3 is CASREGTEAFF. DNA for the CDR3: TGTGCCAGCAGGGAGGGGACTGAAGCTTTCTTT. The rearrangement uses TRBV21-1 and TRBJ1-1. TRBV21-1 is classified as a pseudogene. CDR3 length: 11 residues.

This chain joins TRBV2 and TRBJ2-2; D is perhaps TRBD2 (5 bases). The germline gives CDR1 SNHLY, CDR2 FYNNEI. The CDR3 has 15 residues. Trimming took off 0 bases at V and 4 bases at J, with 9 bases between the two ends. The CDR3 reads CASSEAGGVTGELFF. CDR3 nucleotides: TGTGCCAGCAGTGAAGCCGGAGGAGTCACCGGGGAGCTGTTTTTT.

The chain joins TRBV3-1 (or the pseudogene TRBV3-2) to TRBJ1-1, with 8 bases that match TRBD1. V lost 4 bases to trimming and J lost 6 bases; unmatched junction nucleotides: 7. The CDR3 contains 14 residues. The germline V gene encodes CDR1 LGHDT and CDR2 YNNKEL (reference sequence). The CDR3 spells CASSPYRGMAEAFF. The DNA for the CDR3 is TGTGCCAGCAGCCCCTACAGGGGGATGGCTGAAGCTTTCTTT.

As DNA, the CDR3 is TGTGCCAGCAGTTACGGCAGCGTGAACACTGAAGCTTTCTTT. It encodes CASSYGSVNTEAFF. The chain recombines TRBV6-5 with TRBJ1-1; D is ambiguous. Trimming left V 2 bases short and J 0 bases short, with 7 bases between. CDR3 length equals 14 residues. Germline CDR1 reads MNHEY; CDR2 reads SVGAGI.

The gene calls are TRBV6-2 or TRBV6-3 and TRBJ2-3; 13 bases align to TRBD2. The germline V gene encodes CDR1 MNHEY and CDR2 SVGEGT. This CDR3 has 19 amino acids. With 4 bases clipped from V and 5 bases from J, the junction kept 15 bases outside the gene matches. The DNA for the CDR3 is TGTGCCAGCAGTTCCGGACTAGCGGGGGAATTATTTTCTAGAGATACGCAGTATTTT. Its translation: CASSSGLAGELFSRDTQYF.

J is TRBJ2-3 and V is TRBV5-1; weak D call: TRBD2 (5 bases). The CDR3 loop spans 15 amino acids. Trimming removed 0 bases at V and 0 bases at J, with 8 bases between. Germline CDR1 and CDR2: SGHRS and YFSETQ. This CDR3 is CASSLAAGSTDTQYF. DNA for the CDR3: TGCGCCAGCAGCTTGGCGGCGGGTAGCACAGATACGCAGTATTTT.

The CDR3 region is CASSHGLAVYEQYF. As DNA, the CDR3 is TGTGCCAGCAGTCACGGGCTAGCGGTCTACGAGCAGTACTTC. The chain combines TRBV27 with TRBJ2-7, with TRBD2 matching over 7 bases. V lost 5 bases to trimming and J lost 3 bases; unmatched junction nucleotides: 7. The CDR3 is 14 residues long. Germline V CDR1 and CDR2: MNHEY, SMNVEV (reference sequence).

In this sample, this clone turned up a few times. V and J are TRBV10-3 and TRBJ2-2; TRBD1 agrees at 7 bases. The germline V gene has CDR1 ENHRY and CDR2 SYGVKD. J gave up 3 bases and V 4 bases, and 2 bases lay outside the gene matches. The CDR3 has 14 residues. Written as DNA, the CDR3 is TGTGCCATCAGTGCGCAGGGGGACACCGGGGAGCTGTTTTTT. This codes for CAISAQGDTGELFF.